A single sample gave rise to the 31 T cell receptor beta chains below, sequenced in a study of CD8 T cells in ankylosing spondylitis. TCRdb passed the 5' RACE reads through MiXCR, listing each CDR3 protein once. Among roughly 230,000 distinct CDR3 sequences listed, 10% to 13% were seen once. The specimen was blood, either unsorted or a sorted T cell fraction (not recorded which). Receptor source: a male donor with ankylosing spondylitis or in good health (not recorded which).

The V call is TRBV7-9, the J call TRBJ2-7; D is perhaps TRBD1 or TRBD2 (5 bases each). The CDR3 length is 14 residues. Germline V gives CDR1 SEHNR, CDR2 FQNEAQ (reference sequence). V was shortened by 8 bases and J by 2 bases, with 16 bases between the two germline ends. The CDR3 spells CASGSTGATYEQYF. The CDR3 DNA reads as TGTGCCAGCGGCTCCACCGGGGCTACCTACGAGCAGTACTTC.

This clonotype was picked up many times. CDR3 DNA sequence: TGTGCCAGCAGCGTATTTTCAGACACTGAAGCTTTCTTT. This codes for CASSVFSDTEAFF. The chain recombines TRBV9 with TRBJ1-1; no clear D gene. Trimming removed 1 base at V and 3 bases at J, with 7 bases between. The germline V gene has CDR1 SGDLS and CDR2 YYNGEE. CDR3 length: 13 amino acids.

As concerns this clonotype: At one of its ends the junction is not consistent with the germline gene, which may arise from a read error. This chain connects TRBV10-3 to TRBJ2-3; 9 nucleotides agree with TRBD2. This CDR3 has 18 residues. Germline assignment: CDR1 ENHRY and CDR2 SYGVKD. The CDR3 is CTISLTSGSSAGTDTQYF. As DNA, the CDR3 is TGTACCATCAGCCTTACTAGCGGGTCCTCTGCAGGCACAGATACGCAGTATTTT.

This clonotype occurred many times. The chain has TRBV6-1 and TRBJ2-1, with TRBD1 matching over 9 bases. This CDR3 spans 14 amino acids. The J segment lost 11 bases and the V segment lost 6 bases, leaving 11 bases of the junction unmatched. CDR1 and CDR2 from the germline V gene are MNHNS and SASEGT. In nucleotides, the CDR3 is TGTGCCAGCAGCGGGACAGGGTCCCGTCAGAAGCAGTTCTTC. The encoded protein is CASSGTGSRQKQFF.

This clonotype was picked up many times. The rearrangement links TRBV2 to TRBJ2-3; TRBD1 aligns across 9 bases. V lost 6 bases to trimming and J lost 2 bases; unmatched junction nucleotides: 9. The germline V gene has CDR1 SNHLY and CDR2 FYNNEI. The CDR3 covers 16 residues. The CDR3 coding sequence is TGTGCCAGCAGCGATCGTACAGGGGGCCCCACAGATACGCAGTATTTT. Its protein is CASSDRTGGPTDTQYF.

This clonotype was picked up a small number of times. The J gene is TRBJ2-2, the V gene TRBV24-1; D unclear. V was pared by 2 bases and J by 3 bases, with 0 bases between. CDR3 length: 12 residues. The germline CDR1 and CDR2 sequences are KGHDR and SFDVKD. The CDR3, as DNA: TGTGCCACCAGTGATTACACCGGGGAGCTGTTTTTT. Protein: CATSDYTGELFF.

The table lists this clonotype with a few counts. The rearrangement uses TRBV20-1 and TRBJ2-1; 9 bases fit TRBD2. The CDR3 runs 15 residues. J gave up 9 bases and V 0 bases, and 9 bases lay outside the gene matches. The germline V gene has CDR1 DFQATT and CDR2 SNEGSKA (reference sequence). CDR3 in amino acids: CSARDTAGGGGEQFF. CDR3 nucleotides: TGCAGTGCTAGAGATACAGCGGGAGGAGGCGGTGAGCAGTTCTTC.

This clonotype has a count of ten or more. The chain is built from TRBV6-1 and TRBJ1-1; 7 bases line up with TRBD1. The germline CDR1 and CDR2 sequences are MNHNS and SASEGT. The trim removed 6 bases at V and 5 bases at J, leaving 15 bases unmatched. The CDR3 covers 16 residues. CDR3 protein: CASSQMAPTGRTEAFF. In DNA form, the CDR3 reads TGTGCCAGCAGCCAGATGGCCCCGACAGGGAGGACTGAAGCTTTCTTT.

This clonotype was picked up many times. The chain is built from TRBV5-1 and TRBJ1-6; D possibly corresponds to TRBD1 (5 bases). The CDR3 sequence is 15 residues long. Germline CDR1 SGHRS, CDR2 YFSETQ. V was clipped by 0 bases and J by 10 bases, with 14 bases between them. CDR3 residues: CASSLDRPPGSPLHF. CDR3 DNA: TGCGCCAGCAGCTTGGACAGGCCGCCCGGGTCACCCCTCCACTTT.

In this sample, this clonotype turned up a few times. The V gene is TRBV15, the J gene TRBJ2-7; D uncertain. The CDR3 loop spans 11 amino acids. V lost 2 bases to trimming and J lost 6 bases, with 5 bases between them. Per germline, CDR1 LNHNV and CDR2 YYDKDF (reference sequence). This CDR3 reads CATSRSGEQYF. The CDR3 DNA follows: TGTGCCACCAGCAGATCGGGCGAGCAGTACTTC.

This clonotype was found many times. V usage is TRBV20-1 and J usage is TRBJ1-4; 7 bases are a match to TRBD1. The CDR3 consists of 14 residues. Trimming removed 7 bases from V and 6 bases from J; junction bases left unmatched: 11. CDR1 and CDR2 (germline): DFQATT, SNEGSKA (reference sequence). DNA of the CDR3: TGCAGTGGGAGAACAGGGGTGGGGGATGAAAAACTGTTTTTT. Residues: CSGRTGVGDEKLFF.

This clonotype was seen repeatedly, ten times or more. The CDR3 region has the DNA TGTGCCAGCAGCCCCCACGACAGGCATCCTTCCCTTCATAGCACAGATACGCAGTATTTT. Translation gives CASSPHDRHPSLHSTDTQYF. This sequence joins TRBV3-1 and TRBJ2-3; D possibly corresponds to TRBD1 (6 bases). V was cut by 4 bases and J by 0 bases, with 26 bases left in between. The germline gives CDR1 LGHDT, CDR2 YNNKEL (reference sequence). CDR3 length equals 20 residues.

This clonotype was seen at least ten times. The chain joins TRBV3-1 to TRBJ1-2; TRBD1 agrees at 7 bases. The ends lost 2 bases at V and 13 bases at J; junction bases unmatched: 19. Germline assignment: CDR1 LGHDT and CDR2 YNNKEL (reference sequence). The CDR3 sequence is 16 residues long. This CDR3 reads CASSQWEGGVAVRCTF. CDR3 nucleotide sequence: TGTGCCAGCAGCCAATGGGAAGGGGGCGTCGCCGTGCGGTGCACCTTC.

This clonotype was counted ten times or more. The CDR3 DNA reads TGTGCCCTGTACAGAGGGGGGCACGGGGAGCTGTTTTTT. As protein: CALYRGGHGELFF. This chain connects TRBV21-1 to TRBJ2-2; TRBD1 is the table's D call, not checked against the DNA. TRBV21-1 is a listed pseudogene. The CDR3 is 13 residues long.

CDR3 in amino acids: CASCQVELGSLDSEQFF. CDR3 in DNA: TGTGCCTCCTGCCAAGTCGAACTAGGGTCTCTGGACAGTGAGCAGTTCTTC. This chain connects TRBV3-1 to TRBJ2-1, with a possible D match to TRBD1 (6 bases). Between the trimmed V and J ends, which lost 11 bases and 9 bases, there was a span of 32 bases. The CDR3 extends over 17 amino acids. Germline values: CDR1 LGHDT, CDR2 YNNKEL (reference sequence).

This clonotype was counted at least ten times. The J gene is TRBJ2-2, the V gene TRBV10-3; D is unresolved. V was shortened by 0 bases and J by 7 bases, with 6 bases between the two germline ends. In germline, CDR1 is ENHRY, CDR2 SYGVKD. The CDR3 has 13 amino acids. The CDR3 bases are TGTGCCATCAGTGAGTCCAGGAGCGGGGAGCTGTTTTTT. Encoded protein: CAISESRSGELFF.

V is TRBV10-3 and J is TRBJ2-7, with 12 bases identical to TRBD2. This CDR3 has 16 amino acids. Unmatched junction bases numbered 11, after V lost 11 bases and J lost 0 bases. CDR1 and CDR2 (germline): ENHRY, SYGVKD. CDR3 DNA sequence: TGTGCCGTGGGACTAGCGGGCCTCTCACTCTCCTACGAGCAGTACTTC. This encodes CAVGLAGLSLSYEQYF.

This clonotype has at least ten counts. The V gene is TRBV6-5, the J gene TRBJ1-2, with 7 positions matching TRBD1. V lost 1 base to trimming and J lost 8 bases; unmatched junction nucleotides: 4. Germline V gene data show CDR1 as MNHEY and CDR2 as SVGAGI. The CDR3 runs 13 residues. CDR3 nucleotides: TGTGCCAGCAGTTACTTACAGGGGAGCGGCTACACCTTC. Residues: CASSYLQGSGYTF.

The chain is built from TRBV30 and TRBJ1-5; D not certain. The CDR3 sequence is 14 residues long. Germline CDR1 reads GTSNPN; CDR2 reads SVGIG (reference sequence). Trimming took off 0 bases at V and 0 bases at J, with 6 bases between the two ends. CDR3 region: CAWSVRSSNQPQHF. CDR3 nucleotides: TGTGCCTGGAGTGTACGTTCTAGCAATCAGCCCCAGCATTTT.

This clonotype showed up many times. The V gene is TRBV5-1, the J gene TRBJ2-7; 12 bases map to TRBD2. This CDR3 has 15 amino acids. Germline V lookup: CDR1 SGHRS, CDR2 YFSETQ. Trimming removed 4 bases from V and 8 bases from J; junction bases left unmatched: 10. For the CDR3, the DNA is TGCGCCAGCAGCCCCCAGACTAGCGGGAGTACGAAGCAGTACTTC. Amino acid sequence: CASSPQTSGSTKQYF.

This clonotype was counted ten times or more. The J gene is TRBJ2-3, the V gene TRBV9; TRBD2 might be the D (5 bases). CDR3 size: 12 residues. Germline lookup yields CDR1 SGDLS and CDR2 YYNGEE. V was shortened by 7 bases and J by 2 bases, with 8 bases between the two germline ends. The CDR3 region has the DNA TGTGCCAGCGCGGACTTCACAGATACGCAGTATTTT. Translation: CASADFTDTQYF.

This clonotype was seen a few times. The J gene is TRBJ1-1, the V gene TRBV2; 8 bases map to TRBD1. The junction had 5 bases not matched to a gene; V was cut back by 5 bases and J by 0 bases. This CDR3 spans 15 amino acids. CDR1 and CDR2 (germline): SNHLY, FYNNEI. The CDR3 reads CASSPGTGLNTEAFF. The CDR3 DNA reads as TGTGCCAGCAGTCCCGGGACAGGATTGAACACTGAAGCTTTCTTT.

The chain has TRBV3-1 and TRBJ2-2; the D call may be TRBD1 or TRBD2 (5 bases each). The CDR3 totals 13 residues. The germline CDR1 and CDR2 sequences are LGHDT and YNNKEL (reference sequence). V gave up 6 bases and J gave up 5 bases, with 10 bases separating them. The CDR3 nucleotides are TGTGCCAGCAGGACGGGGCAGACCGGGGAGCTGTTTTTT. Translated, it gives CASRTGQTGELFF.

This clonotype occurred many times. The chain links TRBV5-1 to TRBJ2-3, with D unclear. The V and J ends lost 0 bases and 4 bases respectively, with 12 bases between them. The CDR3 is 15 residues long. CDR1 and CDR2 (germline): SGHRS, YFSETQ. The CDR3 DNA follows: TGCGCCAGCAGCTTGGCAACGAAGTGGCCAGATACGCAGTATTTT. Encoded protein: CASSLATKWPDTQYF.

Ten or more counts support this clonotype. This rearrangement joins TRBV7-9 to TRBJ2-3; D not resolved. The CDR3 is made up of 12 amino acids. Trimming took 7 bases from V and 2 from J, leaving 7 bases between them. Germline values: CDR1 SEHNR, CDR2 FQNEAQ (reference sequence). The CDR3 sequence: CASKELTDTQYF. CDR3 DNA: TGTGCCAGCAAGGAGCTCACAGATACGCAGTATTTT.

This clonotype was seen repeatedly, ten times or more. This sequence joins TRBV20-1 and TRBJ1-4; D not resolved. Between the trimmed V and J ends, which lost 3 bases and 0 bases, there was a span of 11 bases. The CDR3 runs to 15 residues. Germline CDR1 reads DFQATT; CDR2 reads SNEGSKA (reference sequence). The CDR3 sequence: CSASFLGATNEKLFF. The CDR3 region has the DNA TGCAGTGCTAGTTTTCTCGGTGCAACTAATGAAAAACTGTTTTTT.

This clonotype was counted ten times or more. The DNA of the CDR3 is TGCGCCAGCAGCCAAGTGGGGCAGACTGAAGCTTTCTTT. Protein: CASSQVGQTEAFF. The chain combines TRBV4-1 with TRBJ1-1; possible D gene TRBD1, 5 bases. The CDR3 extends over 13 amino acids. Trimming removed 1 base from V and 5 bases from J, with 8 bases in between. CDR1 and CDR2 (germline): MGHRA, YSYEKL.

The chain's CDR3 is CANSPVGGASTDTQYF. CDR3 nucleotide sequence: TGTGCCAACAGTCCAGTCGGGGGAGCGAGCACAGATACGCAGTATTTT. V gene TRBV7-8 combines with J gene TRBJ2-3; TRBD2 might be the D (6 bases). V was trimmed by 10 bases and J by 0 bases, leaving 20 bases between them. This CDR3 is 16 amino acids long. CDR1 and CDR2 from the germline V gene are SGHVS and FQNEAQ.

The V and J genes are TRBV12-3 or TRBV12-4 and TRBJ2-5, with 11 bases matching TRBD2. The CDR3 sequence is 15 residues long. After removal of 2 bases from V and 4 bases from J, the junction contained 3 bases not matched to a gene. CDR3 loop: CASSLRLAGSETQYF. The CDR3, as DNA: TGTGCCAGCAGTTTAAGACTAGCGGGGTCAGAGACCCAGTACTTC.

The chain employs TRBV4-1 and TRBJ1-1; 11 bases map to TRBD1. From germline, CDR1 is MGHRA and CDR2 YSYEKL. The CDR3 has 17 residues. The trim removed 1 base at V and 4 bases at J, leaving 8 bases unmatched. Here the CDR3 reads CASSQVPGTGGVTEAFF. The CDR3 bases are TGCGCCAGCAGCCAAGTCCCTGGGACAGGGGGAGTCACTGAAGCTTTCTTT.

This clonotype was seen at least ten times. The chain employs TRBV4-1 and TRBJ2-3; a possible D gene is TRBD1 (5 bases). Trimming took 1 base from V and 2 from J, leaving 13 bases between them. Germline lookup yields CDR1 MGHRA and CDR2 YSYEKL. CDR3 length: 16 residues. CDR3 residues: CASSQVLGQNTDTQYF. The CDR3 coding sequence is TGCGCCAGCAGCCAAGTTTTGGGGCAGAACACAGATACGCAGTATTTT.